This TCR beta chain was sequenced in a study of blood T cell repertoires in COVID-19. Background on the study: Material from acute and convalescent COVID-19 was sourced from the United States, Italy and Spain. T cells, B-cell-depleted T cells, or PBMCs supplied cDNA or gDNA.

Trimming cost V 8 bases and J 0 bases; bases outside gene matches: 3. From germline, CDR1 is MNHEY and CDR2 SVGAGI. The CDR3 spans 14 residues. Authors' data handling: Counts of nucleated cells, estimated from reference gene primer amplification, were obtained. Data came from immunoSEQ multiplex PCR; TCRdb stores just in-frame clones and leaves some out. Clone size and V and J calls were adopted from that table, with D and trimming inferred from the DNA. The sample consists of tens of thousands of clones, roughly 86% of them appearing once. The chain employs TRBV6-5 and TRBJ2-5, with TRBD2 matching over 10 bases. The source material was peripheral blood. This TCR derives from a human donor in a cohort sampled during active COVID-19. In DNA form, the CDR3 reads TGTGCCAGCCGTAGCGGGGGGCACCAAGAGACCCAGTACTTC. This sequence encodes CASRSGGHQETQYF.